This TCR beta chain was identified in a study of OX40 agonist ivuxolimab in advanced cancers. Study as a whole: Patients in dose escalation had liver, melanoma, kidney or head and neck cancers.

The CDR3 loop spans 15 amino acids. Per the germline V gene, CDR1 is PRHDT and CDR2 is FYEKMQ (reference sequence). Trimming removed 5 bases from V and 3 bases from J, with 17 bases in between. Assay: immunoSEQ multiplex PCR; the TCRdb copy retains only in-frame clones and omits some. The sample contains fewer than 40,000 clones, approximately 79% of which appear only once. Study-wide findings and caveats: By week 6 at 0.1 to 3.0 mg/kg, blood CD4+ and CD8+ T cells had expanded clonally. Still undetermined is the antigen specificity of the expanded peripheral T cells. Researchers report that CD8+ T cells had, on average, more expanded clones than CD4+.

Regarding this clone: Its antigen is currently unknown.

This material consisted of CD4+ or CD8+ T cells sorted from blood, taken in a trial of the OX40 agonist ivuxolimab. The TCR comes from an adult with an advanced solid tumor such as melanoma, head and neck, liver or kidney cancer. The chain employs TRBV13 and TRBJ2-7; a possible D gene is TRBD1 (5 bases). CDR3: CASSLHKGRCYEQYF. For the CDR3, the DNA is TGTGCCAGCAGCCTCCATAAGGGGCGGTGCTACGAGCAGTACTTC.